This T cell receptor (beta chain) stems from a study of blood T cell repertoires in COVID-19. Overall study context: Acute-phase and convalescent COVID-19 samples originated in the United States, Italy and Spain.

Original methodology: For nucleated cells, counts were estimated from reference gene primer amplification. Assay: immunoSEQ multiplex PCR; the TCRdb copy retains only in-frame clones and omits some. That table supplies the V and J calls and clone size; D and trimming were determined from the DNA. The data show around 170,000 clones, 80% to 85% seen once. This CDR3 is built from 12 residues. From germline, CDR1 is MNHEY and CDR2 SVGAGI. The V and J ends lost 6 bases and 6 bases, in that order; junction bases with no gene match: 4. The TCR was taken from a woman between 45 and 60 years old who had recovered from COVID-19. The sample comprised PBMCs or T cells enriched from blood (not recorded which). This chain joins TRBV6-5 and TRBJ1-1; TRBD1 agrees at 7 bases. CDR3 amino acids: CASRRQGAEAFF. The CDR3 region has the DNA TGTGCCAGCAGAAGACAGGGAGCTGAAGCTTTCTTT.